Presented here are 27 T cell receptor beta chains from one specimen sequenced in a study of T-cell reconstitution after alpha-beta-depleted transplantation in children. As it was prepared, the TCRbeta library received unique molecular identifiers. TCRdb re-called the PCR reads through MiXCR, storing one row per CDR3 protein. This table holds some 240,000 distinct CDR3 sequences, approximately 12% found once. The sample consisted of PBMCs from the stem cell graft donor, taken from the stem cell graft. The receptors derive from a human donor who donated a stem cell graft to a child with acute lymphoblastic leukemia.

The rearrangement links TRBV4-3 to TRBJ1-4, with D maybe TRBD1 (6 bases). From germline, CDR1 is LGHNA and CDR2 YSLEER. The CDR3 spans 16 residues. Trimming took off 5 bases at V and 7 bases at J, with 20 bases between the two ends. CDR3 bases: TGCGCCAGCAGCTCCGAGTGGGGGGGGCCGGGTGAAAAACTGTTTTTT. Amino acid sequence: CASSSEWGGPGEKLFF.

This clonotype was seen ten or more times. This chain uses TRBV28 with TRBJ2-7; 8 bases line up with TRBD1. The CDR3 is made up of 15 amino acids. Germline V gene sequence: CDR1 MDHEN, CDR2 SYDVKM. After removal of 5 bases from V and 6 bases from J, the junction contained 12 bases not matched to a gene. The CDR3 is CASSPDRARGGEQYF. CDR3 DNA sequence: TGTGCCAGCAGTCCGGACAGGGCCCGTGGGGGCGAGCAGTACTTC.

This clonotype has just a few counts. The genes are TRBV10-3 and TRBJ1-1; the match to TRBD1 covers 8 bases. CDR1 and CDR2 from the germline V gene are ENHRY and SYGVKD. This CDR3 has 13 amino acids. After removal of 10 bases from V and 4 bases from J, the junction contained 8 bases not matched to a gene. The CDR3 protein is CATWDRMGTEAFF. The DNA of the CDR3 is TGTGCCACCTGGGACAGGATGGGCACTGAAGCTTTCTTT.

At least ten counts were recorded for this clonotype. CDR3: CASSFRQGYEQYF. CDR3 in DNA: TGTGCCAGCAGTTTTCGTCAGGGCTACGAGCAGTACTTC. The J gene is TRBJ2-7, the V gene TRBV27, with D perhaps TRBD1 (5 bases). Germline V CDR1 and CDR2: MNHEY, SMNVEV (reference sequence). This CDR3 has 13 residues. Trimming took 3 bases from V and 3 from J, leaving 9 bases between them.

This clonotype has at least ten counts. J is TRBJ2-7 and V is TRBV27; tentative D call: TRBD2 (5 bases). Germline CDR1 and CDR2: MNHEY and SMNVEV (reference sequence). This CDR3 comprises 16 residues. V lost 3 bases, J lost 5 bases, and 20 bases lay in between. The CDR3, as DNA: TGTGCCAGCAGTTTGTCGAGGGCCTTGAGGGCCGACGAGCAGTACTTC. It is translated as CASSLSRALRADEQYF.

This clonotype was seen ten or more times. This sequence joins TRBV5-1 and TRBJ1-2; the match to TRBD1 covers 10 bases. The CDR3 has 14 residues. The germline CDR1 and CDR2 sequences are SGHRS and YFSETQ. V gave up 4 bases and J gave up 4 bases; unmatched junction bases: 4. The CDR3 loop reads CASSVGQGPYGYTF. The DNA of the CDR3 is TGCGCCAGCAGCGTGGGACAGGGGCCCTATGGCTACACCTTC.

This clonotype was seen repeatedly, ten times or more. The chain is built from TRBV7-2 and TRBJ1-2, with 8 nucleotides matching TRBD1. The CDR3 is made up of 15 amino acids. V was pared by 5 bases and J by 2 bases, with 7 bases of the junction left unmatched. Germline-derived CDR1 and CDR2 are SGHTA and FQGNSA. CDR3 nucleotides: TGTGCCAGCAGCCTTCAGACAGGGGAGAACTATGGCTACACCTTC. As protein: CASSLQTGENYGYTF.

This clonotype came up many times. The chain uses TRBV30 and TRBJ2-4, with D perhaps matching TRBD1 or TRBD2 (6 bases each). Germline V CDR1 and CDR2: GTSNPN, SVGIG (reference sequence). The CDR3 has 13 amino acids. V lost 3 bases and J lost 5, with 11 bases in between. The CDR3 DNA follows: TGTGCCTGGAGGAACAGGGAGGAAAACATTCAGTACTTC. Protein product: CAWRNREENIQYF.

In this sample, this clonotype turned up many times. V is TRBV9 and J is TRBJ2-1; no clear D. The germline V gene encodes CDR1 SGDLS and CDR2 YYNGEE. The CDR3 runs to 14 residues. Trimming removed 6 bases from V and 0 bases from J, with 10 bases in between. For the CDR3, the DNA is TGTGCCAGCACGCCGGGCAGCTCCTACAATGAGCAGTTCTTC. Translated: CASTPGSSYNEQFF.

This clonotype was seen repeatedly, ten times or more. The CDR3 sequence is CASSLGLAGGQDEQFF. The CDR3 DNA sequence: TGTGCCAGCAGTTTAGGACTAGCGGGAGGGCAGGATGAGCAGTTCTTC. The chain recombines TRBV12-3 or TRBV12-4 with TRBJ2-1; 14 bases map to TRBD2. This CDR3 comprises 16 residues. V was pared by 1 base and J by 8 bases, with 4 bases of the junction left unmatched.

This clonotype came up many times. The V gene is TRBV21-1, the J gene TRBJ2-7; TRBD1, as called in the table, went unchecked against the DNA. TRBV21-1 is noted as a pseudogene. The length of the CDR3 is 16 residues. The CDR3 region has the DNA TGTGCCAGCAGCAAACCCTCGACAGGGCGCCGCTTCGAGCAGTACTTC. Translated: CASSKPSTGRRFEQYF.

About this clonotype itself: One base away lies a much larger clone, so this may be a sequencing read error. The CDR3 protein is CSVIRLAGRDTQYF. DNA of the CDR3: TGCAGCGTCATCAGGCTAGCGGGACGGGATACGCAGTATTTT. This sequence joins TRBV29-1 and TRBJ2-3; 9 nucleotides align to TRBD2. The V segment lost 6 bases and the J segment 6 bases; nucleotides outside the gene matches: 10. The germline V gene has CDR1 SQVTM and CDR2 ANQGSEA. The CDR3 runs to 14 residues.

There are many counts of this clonotype. The V and J genes are TRBV7-9 and TRBJ1-2, with D unclear. Germline V gene sequence: CDR1 SEHNR, CDR2 FQNEAQ (reference sequence). This CDR3 comprises 11 residues. The V gene lost 5 bases and the J gene lost 8 bases, with 9 bases spanning the gap. The CDR3 DNA follows: TGTGCCAGCAGCCGATCCCAGGGCTACACCTTC. Translation: CASSRSQGYTF.

This clonotype was counted many times. The chain has TRBV5-6 and TRBJ2-1; maybe TRBD1 (5 bases). Germline loops: CDR1 SGHDT, CDR2 YYEEEE. V dropped 6 bases and J dropped 5 bases, with 15 bases sitting between them. The CDR3 spans 14 residues. The DNA for the CDR3 is TGTGCCAGCAACCTACCAGACAGTAACAATGAGCAGTTCTTC. Translated, it gives CASNLPDSNNEQFF.

This chain joins TRBV7-2 and TRBJ1-2; 8 bases are shared with TRBD1. Germline V gives CDR1 SGHTA, CDR2 FQGNSA. CDR3 length: 14 amino acids. Trimming cost V 1 base and J 8 bases; bases outside gene matches: 6. The CDR3: CASSLVQGARGYTF. CDR3 nucleotides: TGTGCCAGCAGCTTAGTGCAGGGGGCTCGGGGCTACACCTTC. Supplemented by reference TRBV7-2 and TRBJ1-2, the full variable domain reads GAGVSQSPSNKVTEKGKDVELRCDPISGHTALYWYRQSLGQGLEFLIYFQGNSAPDKSGLPSDRFSAERTGGSVSTLTIQRTQQEDSAVYLCASSLVQGARGYTFGSGTRLTVV.

This clonotype was detected many times. The chain couples TRBV5-1 to TRBJ1-2; tentatively, D is TRBD1 (6 bases). V was pared by 1 base and J by 8 bases, with 18 bases between. CDR3 size: 15 residues. Germline V gene data show CDR1 as SGHRS and CDR2 as YFSETQ. As DNA, the CDR3 is TGCGCCAGCAGCTTGAGTACAGGGATTCTTCAGGGCTACACCTTC. Protein sequence: CASSLSTGILQGYTF.

At least ten counts were recorded for this clonotype. J is TRBJ1-1 and V is TRBV20-1; D is possibly TRBD1 (5 bases). V lost 0 bases, J lost 5 bases, and 13 bases lay in between. This CDR3 region has 14 residues. In germline, CDR1 is DFQATT, CDR2 SNEGSKA (reference sequence). This chain's CDR3 is CSARDRGSSTEAFF. CDR3 sequence (DNA): TGCAGTGCTAGAGATAGGGGCAGTAGTACTGAAGCTTTCTTT.

About this clonotype: The junction and the germline gene differ at one end; a read error may be behind it. The chain joins TRBV4-3 to TRBJ2-7, with 14 bases matching TRBD2. Per germline, CDR1 LGHNA and CDR2 YSLEER. The CDR3 has 15 amino acids. The CDR3, as DNA: TGCGCCAGCAGCCAAGGACTAGCGGGGGGGTACGAGCGGTACTTC. Encoded protein: CASSQGLAGGYERYF.

This clonotype was recorded a few times. This chain uses TRBV4-2 with TRBJ1-5; 10 nucleotides agree with TRBD1. Germline lookup yields CDR1 LGHNA and CDR2 YNFKEQ. The CDR3 has 16 residues. V lost 1 base to trimming and J lost 4 bases; unmatched junction nucleotides: 4. The chain's CDR3 is CASSQGRTGGNQPQHF. CDR3 coding DNA: TGTGCCAGCAGCCAAGGGCGGACAGGGGGAAATCAGCCCCAGCATTTT.

This clonotype has a count of ten or more. The germline gene is not matched at one end of the junction; a read error may be the cause. V and J are TRBV12-3 or TRBV12-4 and TRBJ2-1; 11 bases line up with TRBD2. The CDR3 spans 16 residues. DNA of the CDR3: TGTGCCAGCAGTGTAGCGGGGGGGAGCTCCTACAATGAGCAGTTCTTC. Its protein product is CASSVAGGSSYNEQFF.

The sample holds many counts of this clonotype. The chain carries TRBV7-9 and TRBJ2-5; the D call may be TRBD1 or TRBD2 (5 bases each). Germline CDR1 is SEHNR and CDR2 is FQNEAQ (reference sequence). Trimming removed 2 bases at V and 5 bases at J, with 9 bases between. The CDR3 loop spans 13 amino acids. CDR3 in DNA: TGTGCCAGCAGCTTATCCGGGACGGAGACCCAGTACTTC. Translating it yields CASSLSGTETQYF.

The rearrangement uses TRBV5-6 and TRBJ2-1; 10 bases are a match to TRBD1. CDR1 and CDR2 from the germline V gene are SGHDT and YYEEEE. With V trimmed by 2 bases and J by 5 bases, 10 bases remained unmatched. The CDR3 has 17 residues. As DNA, the CDR3 is TGTGCCAGCAGCTTAGGGTTAGGGACAGGGGCCAACAATGAGCAGTTCTTC. It yields the protein CASSLGLGTGANNEQFF.

The chain employs TRBV5-1 and TRBJ1-5; D unclear. V lost 1 base and J lost 3, with 14 bases in between. This CDR3 has 16 amino acids. The germline CDR1 and CDR2 sequences are SGHRS and YFSETQ. Written as DNA, the CDR3 is TGCGCCAGCAGCTTGAATGGTGGCGCGTTCAATCAGCCCCAGCATTTT. Translating it yields CASSLNGGAFNQPQHF.

This clonotype came up a few times. The gene calls are TRBV28 and TRBJ1-5, with D maybe TRBD1 (5 bases). The CDR3 consists of 17 residues. Germline V CDR1 and CDR2: MDHEN, SYDVKM. Trimming pared 7 bases from V and 2 bases from J, leaving 21 bases between. The CDR3 DNA sequence: TGTGCCAGCACCCGGTGGGGCGGAAGAGGGGGCAATCAGCCCCAGCATTTT. Translation: CASTRWGGRGGNQPQHF.

This rearrangement joins TRBV5-1 to TRBJ2-3, with D perhaps TRBD1 (6 bases). V was clipped by 3 bases and J by 1 base, with 9 bases between them. The CDR3 is 14 amino acids. CDR1 SGHRS and CDR2 YFSETQ come from the germline V gene. The CDR3 coding sequence is TGCGCCAGCAGCTCCCGGACAGGCACAGATACGCAGTATTTT. Translating gives CASSSRTGTDTQYF.

This clonotype has at least ten counts. The J gene is TRBJ1-4, the V gene TRBV7-9, with a possible D match to TRBD1 (5 bases). The germline gives CDR1 SEHNR, CDR2 FQNEAQ (reference sequence). Deletions cut 5 bases from V and 8 bases from J, with 18 bases between. This CDR3 contains 15 residues. CDR3: CASSNRTEGIEKLFF. CDR3 in DNA: TGTGCCAGCAGCAACCGGACGGAGGGGATAGAAAAACTGTTTTTT.

At least ten counts were recorded for this clonotype. The CDR3 region has the DNA TGTGCCAGCAGTGAACGGAATAGCTGGGGGGAGCAGTTCTTC. This encodes CASSERNSWGEQFF. The chain links TRBV25-1 to TRBJ2-1; D tentatively fits TRBD1 or TRBD2 (5 bases each). The V gene's germline CDR1 is MGHDK and CDR2 SYGVNS. CDR3 size: 14 residues. V was shortened by 2 bases and J by 10 bases, with 15 bases between the two germline ends. Supplemented by reference TRBV25-1 and TRBJ2-1, the full variable domain reads EADIYQTPRYLVIGTGKKITLECSQTMGHDKMYWYQQDPGMELHLIHYSYGVNSTEKGDLSSESTVSRIRTEHFPLTLESARPSHTSQYLCASSERNSWGEQFFGPGTRLTVL.